The rows below give T cell receptor beta chains drawn from one sample of a study of blood T cell repertoires in COVID-19. The protocol was immunoSEQ multiplex PCR, while the TCRdb copy is restricted to in-frame clones and leaves out a portion. Of about 230,000 clones in the sample, 85% to 90% were seen once. The sequenced sample consisted of peripheral blood. The receptors were sampled from a man aged 45 to 65 with COVID-19, enrolled during active disease. Both conserved end residues are part of each CDR3. Each record gives: D gene, clone size, V gene, J gene, CDR3 protein, CDR3 DNA. A D gene is named only where the DNA matches it firmly. The listing skips clone size in some rows; elsewhere it reads once, few, many or a size class.

D: TRBD1; size: -; V: TRBV29-1; J: TRBJ1-1; CDR3: CSAKTGGGLATEAFF; DNA: TGCAGCGCCAAGACAGGGGGCGGGCTTGCCACTGAAGCTTTCTTT
D: TRBD1; size: -; V: TRBV6-5; J: TRBJ2-7; CDR3: CASSSGTGRYEQYF; DNA: TGTGCCAGCAGTTCCGGGACAGGCCGCTACGAGCAGTACTTC
D: -; size: -; V: TRBV5-4; J: TRBJ2-7; CDR3: CASSFPGSEQYF; DNA: TGTGCCAGCAGTTTTCCGGGGTCCGAGCAGTACTTC
D: TRBD1; size: -; V: TRBV5-8; J: TRBJ1-1; CDR3: CASSHYRGKTEAFF; DNA: TGTGCCAGCAGCCACTACAGGGGTAAAACTGAAGCTTTCTTT
D: -; size: -; V: TRBV7-2; J: TRBJ1-6; CDR3: CASSAGRGYSPLHF; DNA: TGTGCCAGCAGCGCCGGCAGGGGATATTCACCCCTCCACTTT
D: TRBD1; size: -; V: TRBV5-6; J: TRBJ1-2; CDR3: CASSYRGLYGYTF; DNA: TGTGCCAGCAGCTACAGGGGGCTCTATGGCTACACCTTC
D: TRBD1; size: -; V: TRBV2; J: TRBJ1-5; CDR3: CASSALGQDNQPQHF; DNA: TGTGCCAGCAGTGCCCTGGGACAGGACAATCAGCCCCAGCATTTT
D: TRBD2; size: -; V: TRBV24-1; J: TRBJ2-3; CDR3: CATSDPGTSGDTQYF; DNA: TGTGCCACCAGTGATCCAGGGACTAGCGGGGATACGCAGTATTTT
D: -; size: -; V: TRBV2; J: TRBJ2-2; CDR3: CASSERQVLLFTGELFF; DNA: TGTGCCAGCAGTGAACGACAGGTGTTATTATTCACCGGGGAGCTGTTTTTT
D: TRBD1; size: few; V: TRBV25-1; J: TRBJ2-2; CDR3: CASGGQRTGELFF; DNA: TGTGCCAGCGGGGGACAGCGCACCGGGGAGCTGTTTTTT
D: -; size: -; V: TRBV6-2/TRBV6-3; J: TRBJ1-5; CDR3: CASSPGPYSNQPQHF; DNA: TGTGCCAGCAGCCCTGGGCCTTATAGCAATCAGCCCCAGCATTTT
D: TRBD1; size: -; V: TRBV30; J: TRBJ1-4; CDR3: CAWGTGLDEKLFF; DNA: TGTGCCTGGGGGACAGGGTTGGATGAAAAACTGTTTTTT
D: -; size: -; V: TRBV5-5; J: TRBJ1-3; CDR3: CASSNLVPGNSGNTIYF; DNA: TGTGCCAGCAGCAATCTCGTACCGGGGAACTCTGGAAACACCATATATTTT
D: -; size: -; V: TRBV2; J: TRBJ1-1; CDR3: CASRETGNSEAFF; DNA: TGTGCCAGCAGAGAAACAGGGAACTCTGAAGCTTTCTTT
D: -; size: -; V: TRBV28; J: TRBJ1-5; CDR3: CASSPYSNQPQHF; DNA: TGTGCCAGCAGCCCTTATAGCAATCAGCCCCAGCATTTT
D: -; size: -; V: TRBV6-5; J: TRBJ2-1; CDR3: CASRRSVDNEQFF; DNA: TGTGCCAGCAGAAGAAGCGTTGACAATGAGCAGTTCTTC
D: -; size: once; V: TRBV29-1; J: TRBJ2-2; CDR3: CSVRHSQNTGELFF; DNA: TGCAGCGTCCGCCATAGTCAGAACACCGGGGAGCTGTTTTTT
D: -; size: -; V: TRBV10-2; J: TRBJ1-1; CDR3: CASRLNRETEAFF; DNA: TGCGCCAGCAGGCTAAACAGGGAAACTGAAGCTTTCTTT
D: -; size: once; V: TRBV7-2; J: TRBJ2-7; CDR3: CASSLVTSDSYEQYF; DNA: TGTGCCAGCAGCTTAGTCACTTCTGACTCCTACGAGCAGTACTTC
D: TRBD1; size: -; V: TRBV6-2/TRBV6-3; J: TRBJ1-1; CDR3: CASSKGANTEAFF; DNA: TGTGCCAGCAGTAAGGGGGCGAACACTGAAGCTTTCTTT
D: TRBD2; size: -; V: TRBV24-1; J: TRBJ2-1; CDR3: CATSEGTSGRRNNEQFF; DNA: TGTGCCACCAGTGAGGGGACTAGCGGGAGACGAAACAATGAGCAGTTCTTC
D: TRBD1; size: -; V: TRBV6-2/TRBV6-3; J: TRBJ2-7; CDR3: CASSYSGQAYYEQYF; DNA: TGTGCCAGCAGTTACTCGGGACAGGCTTACTACGAGCAGTACTTC
D: TRBD1; size: -; V: TRBV5-1; J: TRBJ2-4; CDR3: CASSSPDRGSQYF; DNA: TGCGCCAGCAGCTCACCAGACAGGGGCAGCCAGTACTTC
D: -; size: -; V: TRBV19; J: TRBJ1-5; CDR3: CASSDRQEIEGNQPQHF; DNA: TGTGCCAGTAGTGATAGACAGGAGATAGAGGGCAATCAGCCCCAGCATTTT
D: -; size: -; V: TRBV28; J: TRBJ1-2; CDR3: CASSPAAYGYTF; DNA: TGTGCCAGCAGTCCGGCGGCCTATGGCTACACCTTC
D: -; size: -; V: TRBV11-2; J: TRBJ2-7; CDR3: CASSFSRTNYEQYF; DNA: TGTGCCAGCAGCTTTAGCAGGACAAACTACGAGCAGTACTTC